This is a list of T cell receptor beta chains from one sample in a study of blood T cell repertoires in COVID-19. This table comes from immunoSEQ multiplex PCR, and its TCRdb copy is limited to in-frame clones, with some not included. The sample carries over 200,000 clones, 86% recorded once. Specimen: peripheral blood. These receptors were taken from a man between 45 and 60 years old with COVID-19, enrolled during active disease. CDR3s include the opening cysteine and the closing phenylalanine or tryptophan. Each record gives: D gene, clone size, V gene, J gene, CDR3 protein, CDR3 DNA. A D gene is named only where the DNA matches it firmly. Clone size is shown for a subset of rows, as once, few, many or a class of expanded clone.

D: TRBD2
size: NA
V: TRBV27
J: TRBJ2-7
CDR3: CASSFLTSGGAAYEQYF
DNA: TGTGCCAGCAGTTTCCTGACTAGCGGGGGGGCAGCTTACGAGCAGTACTTC

D: NA
size: NA
V: TRBV30
J: TRBJ1-4
CDR3: CAWSVHGLGGGWGELFF
DNA: TGTGCCTGGAGTGTACACGGTCTCGGGGGAGGTTGGGGCGAACTGTTTTTT

D: TRBD1
size: NA
V: TRBV23-1
J: TRBJ1-2
CDR3: CASSLFVVEGRGRGGYTF
DNA: TGCGCCAGCAGTCTGTTTGTGGTTGAGGGCAGGGGGCGGGGAGGCTACACCTTC

D: TRBD1
size: NA
V: TRBV24-1
J: TRBJ2-2
CDR3: CATSDRGTVNTGELFF
DNA: TGTGCCACCAGTGATAGAGGGACAGTGAACACCGGGGAGCTGTTTTTT

D: NA
size: NA
V: TRBV6-2/TRBV6-3
J: TRBJ2-1
CDR3: CASSYTSRWGLGRTLYNEQFF
DNA: TGTGCCAGCAGTTACACCTCCCGGTGGGGTCTGGGGAGGACACTATACAATGAGCAGTTCTTC

D: TRBD1
size: NA
V: TRBV7-7
J: TRBJ2-5
CDR3: CASSQGPDRAYETQYF
DNA: TGTGCTAGCAGCCAAGGCCCTGACAGGGCATACGAGACCCAGTACTTC

D: NA
size: NA
V: TRBV2
J: TRBJ1-6
CDR3: CASSGTLGGGSPLHF
DNA: TGTGCCAGCAGTGGCACCCTCGGGGGGGGTTCACCCCTCCACTTT

D: NA
size: NA
V: TRBV9
J: TRBJ2-1
CDR3: CASSNRVDEQFF
DNA: TGTGCCAGCAGCAACAGGGTCGATGAGCAGTTCTTC

D: NA
size: NA
V: TRBV6-5
J: TRBJ2-4
CDR3: CASSLFGDGLKNIQYF
DNA: TGTGCCAGCAGTTTATTTGGAGATGGACTCAAAAACATTCAGTACTTC

D: TRBD1
size: NA
V: TRBV19
J: TRBJ2-2
CDR3: CASSIGTGGRSGELFF
DNA: TGTGCCAGTAGTATAGGGACAGGGGGTCGAAGCGGGGAGCTGTTTTTT

D: NA
size: NA
V: TRBV7-8
J: TRBJ2-7
CDR3: CASSLAGSSYEQYF
DNA: TGTGCCAGCAGCTTAGCTGGTAGCTCCTACGAGCAGTACTTC

D: NA
size: NA
V: TRBV3-1/TRBV3-2
J: TRBJ2-1
CDR3: CASSPRTYPQRGEQFF
DNA: TGTGCCAGCAGCCCGAGAACATATCCCCAACGGGGTGAGCAGTTCTTC

D: NA
size: NA
V: TRBV2
J: TRBJ2-2
CDR3: CASSRGPGELFF
DNA: TGTGCCAGCAGTCGTGGGCCCGGGGAGCTGTTTTTT

D: NA
size: NA
V: TRBV2
J: TRBJ1-2
CDR3: CASSRTVKGYTF
DNA: TGTGCCAGCAGTAGGACAGTGAAGGGCTACACCTTC

D: TRBD1
size: NA
V: TRBV10-3
J: TRBJ2-6
CDR3: CAIRLRTGYHHTPSGANVLTF
DNA: TGTGCCATCAGACTCAGGACAGGGTACCACCATACACCCTCTGGGGCCAACGTCCTGACTTTC

D: TRBD1
size: few
V: TRBV18
J: TRBJ1-1
CDR3: CASSPSQGITAEAFF
DNA: TGTGCCAGCTCACCCTCACAGGGGATTACAGCTGAAGCTTTCTTT

D: TRBD2
size: NA
V: TRBV7-9
J: TRBJ2-2
CDR3: CASRSGTSLTGELFF
DNA: TGTGCCAGCAGAAGTGGGACTAGCTTGACCGGGGAGCTGTTTTTT

D: NA
size: NA
V: TRBV14
J: TRBJ2-7
CDR3: CASSQDWGTLNVDEQYF
DNA: TGTGCCAGCAGCCAAGACTGGGGGACTTTAAACGTCGACGAGCAGTACTTC

D: TRBD1
size: NA
V: TRBV3-1/TRBV3-2
J: TRBJ1-4
CDR3: CASSRTGQFEKLFF
DNA: TGTGCCAGCAGCCGGACAGGGCAATTCGAAAAACTGTTTTTT

D: NA
size: NA
V: TRBV10-3
J: TRBJ1-1
CDR3: CAGHSGLNTEAFF
DNA: TGTGCCGGTCATTCTGGACTCAACACTGAAGCTTTCTTT

D: NA
size: NA
V: TRBV2
J: TRBJ1-2
CDR3: CAQVGGEFSGYTF
DNA: TGTGCCCAAGTGGGGGGGGAGTTTAGTGGCTACACCTTC

D: TRBD2
size: NA
V: TRBV27
J: TRBJ2-5
CDR3: CASSLRPVGSGGQETQYF
DNA: TGTGCCAGCAGTTTACGGCCAGTTGGGAGCGGGGGTCAAGAGACCCAGTACTTC

D: TRBD2
size: NA
V: TRBV4-1
J: TRBJ2-4
CDR3: CASSRLADPINIQYF
DNA: TGCGCCAGCAGCCGACTAGCGGACCCAATTAACATTCAGTACTTC

D: TRBD2
size: NA
V: TRBV2
J: TRBJ2-5
CDR3: CASSRGLAGGPKETQYF
DNA: TGTGCCAGCAGTAGAGGACTAGCGGGAGGGCCGAAGGAGACCCAGTACTTC

D: TRBD1
size: NA
V: TRBV19
J: TRBJ1-5
CDR3: CASRAGQGEGPQHF
DNA: TGTGCCAGTAGGGCCGGACAGGGTGAGGGGCCCCAGCATTTT

D: NA
size: NA
V: TRBV9
J: TRBJ2-1
CDR3: CASSALAGPNEQFF
DNA: TGTGCCAGCAGCGCCCTCGCGGGACCCAATGAGCAGTTCTTC

D: TRBD2
size: NA
V: TRBV11-2
J: TRBJ2-1
CDR3: CASNSPPSGDYNEQFF
DNA: TGTGCCAGCAACTCTCCCCCTAGCGGGGACTACAATGAGCAGTTCTTC

D: TRBD1
size: once
V: TRBV18
J: TRBJ2-7
CDR3: CASSSQGRYYEQYF
DNA: TGTGCCAGCTCATCACAGGGGCGCTACTACGAGCAGTACTTC

D: NA
size: NA
V: TRBV9
J: TRBJ2-1
CDR3: CASSVAGDSYNEQFF
DNA: TGTGCCAGCAGCGTAGCAGGGGACTCCTACAATGAGCAGTTCTTC

D: TRBD1
size: once
V: TRBV3-1/TRBV3-2
J: TRBJ1-3
CDR3: CASSQGQGNTIYF
DNA: TGTGCCAGCAGCCAGGGACAGGGAAACACCATATATTTT

D: NA
size: NA
V: TRBV3-1/TRBV3-2
J: TRBJ1-4
CDR3: CASSHQRGLGEKLFF
DNA: TGTGCCAGCAGCCACCAAAGAGGGTTGGGAGAAAAACTGTTTTTT

D: TRBD2
size: NA
V: TRBV5-1
J: TRBJ2-5
CDR3: CASSYGGVATQETQYF
DNA: TGCGCCAGCAGCTACGGGGGGGTGGCGACCCAAGAGACCCAGTACTTC

D: NA
size: NA
V: TRBV12-5
J: TRBJ1-5
CDR3: CASGPMTNSNQPQHF
DNA: TGTGCTAGTGGCCCTATGACAAATAGCAATCAGCCCCAGCATTTT

D: TRBD2
size: NA
V: TRBV4-2
J: TRBJ2-7
CDR3: CASSQGTSGATYEQYF
DNA: TGTGCCAGCAGCCAAGGGACTAGCGGGGCCACCTACGAGCAGTACTTC

D: TRBD2
size: once
V: TRBV19
J: TRBJ2-5
CDR3: CASSIGGLKRQETQYF
DNA: TGTGCCAGTAGTATAGGGGGACTAAAACGTCAAGAGACCCAGTACTTC

D: TRBD1
size: once
V: TRBV6-5
J: TRBJ1-2
CDR3: CASSTRTGANYGYTF
DNA: TGTGCCAGCAGTACTCGGACAGGAGCTAACTATGGCTACACCTTC

D: TRBD2
size: once
V: TRBV7-7
J: TRBJ2-2
CDR3: CASSLAPSGFANTGELFF
DNA: TGTGCTAGCAGCTTAGCTCCTAGCGGGTTCGCGAACACCGGGGAGCTGTTTTTT

D: NA
size: NA
V: TRBV6-5
J: TRBJ1-5
CDR3: CASSYSSRVDQPQHF
DNA: TGTGCCAGCAGTTACTCGTCCAGGGTCGATCAGCCCCAGCATTTT

D: TRBD1
size: NA
V: TRBV7-8
J: TRBJ1-1
CDR3: CASSLDFLGGLNTEAFF
DNA: TGTGCCAGCAGCTTAGATTTTTTAGGGGGCTTGAACACTGAAGCTTTCTTT